These 12 T cell receptor beta chains share one sample of origin, sequenced in a study of cytomegalovirus exposure and HLA in healthy donors. PCR used 60 Vbeta primers and 13 Jbeta primers. TCRdb keeps only in-frame clones here, not all; method: immunoSEQ multiplex PCR. The sample records 100,000 to 120,000 clones, 60% to 85% being singletons. Sample: PBMCs. Receptor source: a woman in her thirties in good health and CMV-seronegative.

This clone appeared a few times. CDR3 sequence: CAWSLTENTEAFF. CDR3 in DNA: TGTGCCTGGAGTCTAACAGAGAACACTGAAGCTTTCTTT. The chain has TRBV30 and TRBJ1-1; D gene unclear. Trimming stripped 2 bases from V and 1 base from J, with 8 bases between. Looked up from germline, CDR1 is GTSNPN and CDR2 is SVGIG (reference sequence). This CDR3 is built from 13 residues.

The gene calls are TRBV2 and TRBJ1-5, with 7 bases matching TRBD1. V was pared by 6 bases and J by 7 bases, with 12 bases of the junction left unmatched. The CDR3 runs to 15 residues. The germline V gene encodes CDR1 SNHLY and CDR2 FYNNEI. CDR3 residues: CASRAGGLRDQPQHF. The CDR3 DNA sequence: TGTGCCAGCAGGGCAGGGGGACTGCGGGACCAGCCCCAGCATTTT.

This chain links TRBV28 with TRBJ2-1, with D maybe TRBD1 (6 bases). The CDR3 has 15 amino acids. CDR1 MDHEN and CDR2 SYDVKM come from the germline V gene. The V and J ends lost 5 bases and 12 bases respectively, with 23 bases between them. CDR3 amino acids: CASSLPGTRGPTQFF. DNA for the CDR3: TGTGCCAGCAGTCTCCCCGGGACAAGGGGTCCCACGCAGTTCTTC.

This clone was seen more than once but under ten times. The genes are TRBV7-2 and TRBJ1-5; the D is unclear. With 1 base removed from V and 5 bases from J, the gap between germline ends came to 6 bases. From germline, CDR1 is SGHTA and CDR2 FQGNSA. The CDR3 is made up of 13 amino acids. The CDR3, as DNA: TGTGCCAGCAGCTTAGGGCCAGATCAGCCCCAGCATTTT. Its translation is CASSLGPDQPQHF.

This chain uses TRBV6-5 with TRBJ2-1; TRBD1 matches 8 bases. The V segment lost 5 bases and the J segment 9 bases; nucleotides outside the gene matches: 3. This CDR3 comprises 12 residues. CDR1 is MNHEY, CDR2 SVGAGI, per germline. The CDR3 DNA follows: TGTGCCAGCAGTGCCGGACAGGGTGAGCAGTTCTTC. Translated: CASSAGQGEQFF.

This chain connects TRBV5-1 to TRBJ2-7; maybe TRBD1 (5 bases). The CDR3 contains 13 residues. The germline V and J ends were trimmed by 7 bases and 5 bases, with 16 bases remaining between them. Germline V lookup: CDR1 SGHRS, CDR2 YFSETQ. CDR3 nucleotides: TGCGCCAGCCAAAGGTGGGGCTTTCACGAGCAGTACTTC. Translation: CASQRWGFHEQYF. Using reference TRBV5-1 and TRBJ2-7 for the parts outside the CDR3, the full variable domain is KAGVTQTPRYLIKTRGQQVTLSCSPISGHRSVSWYQQTPGQGLQFLFEYFSETQRNKGNFPGRFSGRQFSNSRSEMNVSTLELGDSALYLCASQRWGFHEQYFGPGTRLTVT.

V is TRBV19 and J is TRBJ2-7; 10 positions agree with TRBD1. With V trimmed by 6 bases and J by 6 bases, 2 bases remained unmatched. The CDR3 covers 12 residues. Germline-derived CDR1 and CDR2 are LNHDA and SQIVND (reference sequence). CDR3: CASRGTGVEQYF. CDR3 nucleotide sequence: TGTGCCAGTAGAGGGACAGGGGTCGAGCAGTACTTC.

The J gene is TRBJ1-1, the V gene TRBV10-2, with 8 bases that match TRBD1. J lost 8 bases, V lost 7 bases, and 3 bases had no gene match. The germline V gene has CDR1 WSHSY and CDR2 SAAADI. This CDR3 has 11 amino acids. The chain's CDR3 is CASTRQGEAFF. The CDR3 coding sequence is TGCGCCAGCACACGACAGGGGGAAGCTTTCTTT.

This CDR3 is CASSLGGSRSGNTIYF. The CDR3 coding sequence is TGTGCCAGCAGTTTAGGCGGCAGCCGCTCTGGAAACACCATATATTTT. The chain employs TRBV28 and TRBJ1-3; the D is unclear. The CDR3 runs to 16 residues. From germline, CDR1 is MDHEN and CDR2 SYDVKM. V gave up 2 bases and J gave up 0 bases, with 11 bases separating them.

This clone showed up just a few times. This rearrangement joins TRBV5-1 to TRBJ2-7; TRBD2 agrees at 9 bases. CDR1 is SGHRS and CDR2 is YFSETQ in the germline V gene. This CDR3 has 15 amino acids. The V segment lost 0 bases and the J segment 2 bases; nucleotides outside the gene matches: 3. Written as DNA, the CDR3 is TGCGCCAGCAGCTTGGAATCTAGCGGGACCTACGAGCAGTACTTC. This encodes CASSLESSGTYEQYF.

The chain couples TRBV4-3 to TRBJ2-5; D gene uncertain. V lost 5 bases and J lost 4, with 11 bases in between. Germline assignment: CDR1 LGHNA and CDR2 YSLEER. The CDR3 extends over 13 amino acids. The CDR3 is CASSVVQTETQYF. The CDR3 DNA reads TGCGCCAGCAGCGTTGTACAGACAGAGACCCAGTACTTC.

The chain joins TRBV30 to TRBJ2-7, with 7 positions matching TRBD1. Germline V gene data show CDR1 as GTSNPN and CDR2 as SVGIG (reference sequence). The CDR3 is 16 amino acids. Trimming cost V 3 bases and J 4 bases; bases outside gene matches: 15. The CDR3: CAWSGRGRFPGYEQYF. The DNA of the CDR3 is TGTGCCTGGAGCGGTAGGGGGCGATTCCCTGGATACGAGCAGTACTTC.